The TCR beta chain described here comes from a study of T cells in Graves' hyperthyroidism and ophthalmopathy. The CDR3 regions of TCR beta were amplified from RNA transcripts. During a first-round RT-PCR of the TCR CDR3, the HTBI primer set was used. TCRdb reprocessed the multiplex PCR reads via MiXCR and lists one record per CDR3 protein. Among fewer than 350,000 distinct CDR3 sequences listed, roughly 15% were seen once. This clonotype was observed at least ten times. The length of the CDR3 is 13 residues. Trimming pared 1 base from V and 6 bases from J, leaving 10 bases between. Per the germline V gene, CDR1 is MNHNS and CDR2 is SASEGT.

Sequencing input: blood. The chain recombines TRBV6-1 with TRBJ2-7; D is perhaps TRBD1 or TRBD2 (6 bases each). The receptor was derived from a woman in her thirties or forties with Graves' hyperthyroidism. DNA of the CDR3: TGTGCCAGCAGTGAAGGGGGGGCCTCCGAGCAGTACTTC. The encoded protein is CASSEGGASEQYF.